This T cell receptor beta chain was retrieved from a study of cytomegalovirus exposure and HLA in healthy donors. Overall study results and limits: The study designated fewer than 200 TCR beta chains cytomegalovirus-associated. The study carried out a later analysis of TCR beta sequences. It associated approximately 17,000 of them with specific HLA alleles at a false discovery rate of 0.05.

CDR3 size: 16 residues. Trimming pared 6 bases from V and 0 bases from J, leaving 15 bases between. Germline CDR1 LNHDA, CDR2 SQIVND (reference sequence). Vbeta (60) and Jbeta (13) primers were used in the PCR. Profiled with immunoSEQ multiplex PCR; TCRdb holds only in-frame clones, not every one. Of some 110,000 clones in the sample, under 80% were seen once. About this clone itself: As yet, its antigen is unknown.

The TCR was taken from a woman in her 50s in good health and CMV-seropositive. V usage is TRBV19 and J usage is TRBJ1-5, with no clear D. Sequenced: PBMCs. In DNA form, the CDR3 reads TGTGCCAGTAGAAGGGAGGACTTGAATAGCAATCAGCCCCAGCATTTT. Amino acid sequence: CASRREDLNSNQPQHF.